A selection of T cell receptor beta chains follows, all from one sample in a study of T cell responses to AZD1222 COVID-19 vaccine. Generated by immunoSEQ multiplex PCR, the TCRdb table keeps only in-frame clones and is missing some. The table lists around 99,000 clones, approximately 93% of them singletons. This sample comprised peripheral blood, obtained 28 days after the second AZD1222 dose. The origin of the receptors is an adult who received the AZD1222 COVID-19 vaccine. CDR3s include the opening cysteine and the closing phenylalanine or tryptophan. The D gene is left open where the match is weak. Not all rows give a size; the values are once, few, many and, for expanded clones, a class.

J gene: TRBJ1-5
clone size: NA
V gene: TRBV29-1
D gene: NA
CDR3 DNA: TGCAGCGTTCAGTACACAGGCAATCAGCCCCAGCATTTT
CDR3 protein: CSVQYTGNQPQHF

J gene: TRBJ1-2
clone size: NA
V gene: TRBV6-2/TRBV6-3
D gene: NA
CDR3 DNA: TGTGCCAGCAGTGGCCCACCTTGGCGGTATGGCTACACCTTC
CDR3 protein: CASSGPPWRYGYTF

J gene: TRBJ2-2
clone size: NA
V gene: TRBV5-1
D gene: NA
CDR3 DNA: TGCGCCAGCAGCCCAATGGCGGCCTCGAACACCGGGGAGCTGTTTTTT
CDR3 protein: CASSPMAASNTGELFF

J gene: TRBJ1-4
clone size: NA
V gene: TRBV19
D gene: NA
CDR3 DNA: TGTGCCAGTAGTTTGGACAGCATTAATGAAAAACTGTTTTTT
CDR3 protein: CASSLDSINEKLFF

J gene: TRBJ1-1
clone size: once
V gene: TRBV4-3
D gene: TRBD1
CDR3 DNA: TGCGCCAGCAGCCAAGATAGTCGGGACAGGGGGCAAGTCGTGGATGAAGCTTTCTTT
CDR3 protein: CASSQDSRDRGQVVDEAFF

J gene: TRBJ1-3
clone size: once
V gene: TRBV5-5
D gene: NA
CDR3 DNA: TGTGCCAGCAGCGTCGGGGGGACCGCTGGAAACACCATATATTTT
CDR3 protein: CASSVGGTAGNTIYF

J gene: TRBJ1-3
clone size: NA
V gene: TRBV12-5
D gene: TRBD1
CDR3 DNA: TGTGCTAGTGGTTTGGGGGCAGGGGGACGCACCATATATTTT
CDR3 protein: CASGLGAGGRTIYF

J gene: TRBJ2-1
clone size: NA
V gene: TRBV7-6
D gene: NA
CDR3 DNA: TGTGCCAGCAGCAACACGGACCATGTCGGCAATGAGCAGTTCTTC
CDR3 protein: CASSNTDHVGNEQFF

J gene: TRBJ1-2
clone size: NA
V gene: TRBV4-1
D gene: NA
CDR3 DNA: TGCGCCAGCAGCCAAGATTCTTCGTACCCAGCAGATGGCTACACCTTC
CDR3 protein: CASSQDSSYPADGYTF

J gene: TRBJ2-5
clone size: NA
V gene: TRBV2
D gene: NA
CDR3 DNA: TGTGCCAGCAGCCCTAATACCCCCGGGGCGGGAGAGACCCAGTACTTC
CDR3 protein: CASSPNTPGAGETQYF

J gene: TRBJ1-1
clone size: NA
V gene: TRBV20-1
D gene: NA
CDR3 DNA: TGCAGTGCTACCCGTGAGGGAGGAGCTTTCTTT
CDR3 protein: CSATREGGAFF

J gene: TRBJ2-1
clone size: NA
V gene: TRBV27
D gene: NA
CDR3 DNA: TGTGCCAGCAGTTTACGACCTACCTCCTACAATGAGCAGTTCTTC
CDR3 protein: CASSLRPTSYNEQFF

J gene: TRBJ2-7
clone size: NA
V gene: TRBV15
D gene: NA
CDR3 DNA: TGTGCCACCAGCAATTCAGAAAAGGTGCCTACCTACGAGCAGTACTTC
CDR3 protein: CATSNSEKVPTYEQYF

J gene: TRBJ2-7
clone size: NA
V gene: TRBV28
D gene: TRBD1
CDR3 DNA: TGTGCCGCCCGGGGACAGGGAATATGGGAGCAGTACTTC
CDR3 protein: CAARGQGIWEQYF

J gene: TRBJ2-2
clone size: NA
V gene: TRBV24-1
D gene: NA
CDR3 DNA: TGTGCCACCAGTGATTTCCGGCCGACCGGGGAGCTGTTTTTT
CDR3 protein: CATSDFRPTGELFF

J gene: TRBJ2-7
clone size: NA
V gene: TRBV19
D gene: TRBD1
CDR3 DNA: TGTGCCAGTAGTACTGCCCTGGGGACAGGGCGCTACGAGCAGTACTTC
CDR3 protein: CASSTALGTGRYEQYF

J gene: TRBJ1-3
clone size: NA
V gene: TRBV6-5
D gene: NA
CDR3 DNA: TGTGCCAGCAGCATTTCGTCTGGAAACACCATATATTTT
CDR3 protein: CASSISSGNTIYF

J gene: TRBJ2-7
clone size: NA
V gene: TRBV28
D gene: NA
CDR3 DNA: TGTGCCAGCAGTGCACCAGGGACCTACGAGCAGTACTTC
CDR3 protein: CASSAPGTYEQYF

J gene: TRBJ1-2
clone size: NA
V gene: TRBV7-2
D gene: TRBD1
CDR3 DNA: TGTGCCAGCAGCATTAGCATTGGGACAGGGGGCTATGGCTACACCTTC
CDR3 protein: CASSISIGTGGYGYTF

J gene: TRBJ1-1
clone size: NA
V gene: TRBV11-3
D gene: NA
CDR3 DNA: TGTGCCAGCAGCTTAGATCAGCCCCCGGGCGTGAACACTGAAGCTTTCTTT
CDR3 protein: CASSLDQPPGVNTEAFF

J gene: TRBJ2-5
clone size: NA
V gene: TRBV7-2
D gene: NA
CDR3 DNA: TGTGCCAGCAGCAGAAGCGGCCAAGAGACCCAGTACTTC
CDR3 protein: CASSRSGQETQYF

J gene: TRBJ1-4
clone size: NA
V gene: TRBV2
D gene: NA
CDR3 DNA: TGTGCCAGCAGTGTCGACAGAAGTGAAAAACTGTTTTTT
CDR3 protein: CASSVDRSEKLFF

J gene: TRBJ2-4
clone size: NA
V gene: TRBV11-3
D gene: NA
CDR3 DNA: TGTGCCAGCAGCACAGGGCCCAAAAACATTCAGTACTTC
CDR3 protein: CASSTGPKNIQYF

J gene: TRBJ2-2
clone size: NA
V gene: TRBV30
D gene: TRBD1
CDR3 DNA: TGTGCCTGGAGTGTTAGGACAGGGCTCTATACCGGGGAGCTGTTTTTT
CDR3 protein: CAWSVRTGLYTGELFF

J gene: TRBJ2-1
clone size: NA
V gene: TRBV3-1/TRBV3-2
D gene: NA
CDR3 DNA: TGTGCCAGCAGCCATTACAGGGACGAGCAGTTCTTC
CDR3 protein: CASSHYRDEQFF

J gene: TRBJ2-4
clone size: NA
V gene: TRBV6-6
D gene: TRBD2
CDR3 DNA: TGTGCCAGCAGTTATGACGGCGGGAGAGACATTCAGTACTTC
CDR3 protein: CASSYDGGRDIQYF

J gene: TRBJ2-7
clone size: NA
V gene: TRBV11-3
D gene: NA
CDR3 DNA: TGTGCCAGCAGCTTCGGCGGGGAAGGCTACGAGCAGTACTTC
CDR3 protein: CASSFGGEGYEQYF

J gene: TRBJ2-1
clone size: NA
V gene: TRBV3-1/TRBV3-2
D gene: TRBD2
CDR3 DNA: TGTGCCAGCAGCCGAGCTGGGACTAGCGGGAGTATGAGTGGCAATGAGCAGTTCTTC
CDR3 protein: CASSRAGTSGSMSGNEQFF

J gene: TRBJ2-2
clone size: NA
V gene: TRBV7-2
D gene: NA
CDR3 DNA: TGTGCCAGCAGCTACCCGCTTACGAACACCGGGGAGCTGTTTTTT
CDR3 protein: CASSYPLTNTGELFF

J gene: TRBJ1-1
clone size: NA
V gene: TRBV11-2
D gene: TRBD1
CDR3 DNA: TGTGCCAGCAGCCTGACAGGGAAGACTGAAGCTTTCTTT
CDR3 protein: CASSLTGKTEAFF

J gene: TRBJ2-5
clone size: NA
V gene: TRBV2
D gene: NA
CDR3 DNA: TGTGCCAGCAGTGCGATTTGGGGGAGTCAAGAGACCCAGTACTTC
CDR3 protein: CASSAIWGSQETQYF

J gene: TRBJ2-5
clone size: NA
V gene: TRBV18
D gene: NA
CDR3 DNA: TGTGCCAGCTCACAAGCATCCCAAGAGACCCAGTACTTC
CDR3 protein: CASSQASQETQYF

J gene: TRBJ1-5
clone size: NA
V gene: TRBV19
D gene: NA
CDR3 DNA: TGTGCCAGTAGTATGGGCCGGTATAGCAATCAGCCCCAGCATTTT
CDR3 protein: CASSMGRYSNQPQHF

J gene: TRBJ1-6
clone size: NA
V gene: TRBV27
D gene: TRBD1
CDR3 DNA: TGTGCCAGCAGTCCGCTAACCGGGACAGGGGATAATTCACCCCTCCACTTT
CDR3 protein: CASSPLTGTGDNSPLHF

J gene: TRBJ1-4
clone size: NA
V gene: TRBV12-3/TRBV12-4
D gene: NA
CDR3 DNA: TGTGCCAGCAGTTTAGAGGGGGGCGGAAAACTGTTTTTT
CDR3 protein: CASSLEGGGKLFF

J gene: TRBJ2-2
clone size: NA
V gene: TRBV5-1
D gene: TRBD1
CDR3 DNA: TGCGCCAGCAGACAACAGGGGAACGGGGAGCTGTTTTTT
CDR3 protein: CASRQQGNGELFF

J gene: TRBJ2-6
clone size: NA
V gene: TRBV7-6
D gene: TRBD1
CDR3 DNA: TGTGCCAGCAGCCCCAAGGGACAGCAGAGCTCTGGGGCCAACGTCCTGACTTTC
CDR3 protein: CASSPKGQQSSGANVLTF

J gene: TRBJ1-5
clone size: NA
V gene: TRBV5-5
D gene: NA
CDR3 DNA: TGTGCCAGCAGCTTACGGGGTCATCAGCCCCAGCATTTT
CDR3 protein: CASSLRGHQPQHF

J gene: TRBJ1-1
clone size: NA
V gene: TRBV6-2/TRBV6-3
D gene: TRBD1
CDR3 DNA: TGTGCCAGCAGTACCGGGACAGGGGCCCATGTATTT
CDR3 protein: CASSTGTGAHVF

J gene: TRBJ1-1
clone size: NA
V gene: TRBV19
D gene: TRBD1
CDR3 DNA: TGTGCCAGTAGTCAGGACAGGGCGGCCACTGAAGCTTTCTTT
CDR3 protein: CASSQDRAATEAFF

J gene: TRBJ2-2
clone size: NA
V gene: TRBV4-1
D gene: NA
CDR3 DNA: TGCGCCAGCAGCCGCTCCCCCGGAGAGGGCGACACCGGGGAGCTGTTTTTT
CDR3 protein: CASSRSPGEGDTGELFF

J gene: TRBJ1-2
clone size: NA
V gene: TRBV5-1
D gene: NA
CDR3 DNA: TGCGCCAGCAGCTGGGGGGGACAAAACTTGGCTAACTATGGCTACACCTTC
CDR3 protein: CASSWGGQNLANYGYTF

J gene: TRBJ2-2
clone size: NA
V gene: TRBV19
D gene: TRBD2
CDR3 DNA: TGTGCCAGTAGTGTCGGGACTAGCGGCACCGGGGAGCTGTTTTTT
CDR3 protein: CASSVGTSGTGELFF

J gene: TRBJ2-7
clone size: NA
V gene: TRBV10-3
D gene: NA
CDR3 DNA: TGTGCCATCAGTGTTGGGGGTAGCGGCATACGGGGGCAGTACTTC
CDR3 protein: CAISVGGSGIRGQYF

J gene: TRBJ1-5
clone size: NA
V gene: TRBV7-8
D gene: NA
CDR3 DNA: TGTGCCAGTTCCGGGACAACCAATCAGCCCCAGCATTTT
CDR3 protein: CASSGTTNQPQHF

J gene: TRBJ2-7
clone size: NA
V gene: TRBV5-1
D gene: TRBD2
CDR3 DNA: TGCGCCAGCAGCTTGGGCGGGACTAGGAATAACGAGCAGTACTTC
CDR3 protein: CASSLGGTRNNEQYF

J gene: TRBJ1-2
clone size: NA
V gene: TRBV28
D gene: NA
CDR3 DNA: TGTGCCAGCAGTTTGAACGGTGAAAACTATGGCTACACCTTC
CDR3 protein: CASSLNGENYGYTF

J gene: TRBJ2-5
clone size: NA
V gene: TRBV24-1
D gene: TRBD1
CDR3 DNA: TGTGCCACCAGTGATAGAGGGGGACAGGCCAGCCAAGAGACCCAGTACTTC
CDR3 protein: CATSDRGGQASQETQYF

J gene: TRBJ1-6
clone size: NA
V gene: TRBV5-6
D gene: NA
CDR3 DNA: TGTGCCAGTTCGGAGAGCCCCTATAATTCACCCCTCCACTTT
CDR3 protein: CASSESPYNSPLHF

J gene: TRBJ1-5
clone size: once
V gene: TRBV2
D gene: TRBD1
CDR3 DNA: TGTGCCAGCTCCGGACAGGACCAGCCCCAGCATTTT
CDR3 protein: CASSGQDQPQHF

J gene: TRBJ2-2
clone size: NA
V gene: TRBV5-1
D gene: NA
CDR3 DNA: TGCGCCAGCAGCTTGTTTTCCGAGAGGGGGGAGCTGTTTTTT
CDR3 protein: CASSLFSERGELFF

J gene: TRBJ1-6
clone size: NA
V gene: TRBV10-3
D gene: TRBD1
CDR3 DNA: TGTGCCACCCAGGGGGGGGTTAATTCACCCCTCCACTTT
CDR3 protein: CATQGGVNSPLHF